The next 9 T cell receptor beta chains were all read from a single sample in a study of cytomegalovirus exposure and HLA in healthy donors. The PCR ran on 60 Vbeta and 13 Jbeta primers. Assay: immunoSEQ multiplex PCR; the TCRdb copy retains only in-frame clones and omits some. The sample contains about 54,000 clones, about 84% of which appear only once. Sequenced: PBMCs. The origin of the receptors is a female donor in good health and CMV-seronegative.

The V and J genes are TRBV7-9 and TRBJ2-6; D possibly corresponds to TRBD1 (6 bases). The CDR3 length is 19 residues. From germline, CDR1 is SEHNR and CDR2 FQNEAQ (reference sequence). Trimming pared 1 base from V and 1 base from J, leaving 17 bases between. The CDR3, as DNA: TGTGCCAGCAGCTTAGATCTGGGGGCAGGCGTTTCTGGGGCCAACGTCCTGACTTTC. It encodes CASSLDLGAGVSGANVLTF.

This clone came up once. V is TRBV18 and J is TRBJ2-4, with 8 bases matching TRBD1. Germline trimming cut 4 bases from V and 5 bases from J; bases unmatched to any gene: 7. Germline CDR1 is KGHSH and CDR2 is LQKENI. The CDR3 extends over 15 amino acids. The CDR3 DNA is TGTGCCAGCTCACGCCAGGTGGGACAGGAAAACATTCAGTACTTC. Translating gives CASSRQVGQENIQYF.

This clone was counted only a few times. V gene TRBV27 combines with J gene TRBJ2-6; TRBD1 is a possible D gene (6 bases). Germline V gene data show CDR1 as MNHEY and CDR2 as SMNVEV (reference sequence). The V and J ends lost 5 bases and 4 bases respectively, with 18 bases between them. This CDR3 region has 17 residues. The CDR3 DNA reads TGTGCCAGCAGTAACCTCGAGGGGGATTCCGGGGCCAACGTCCTGACTTTC. It translates to CASSNLEGDSGANVLTF.

The CDR3 loop reads CASSQGGVNYGYTF. CDR3 in DNA: TGTGCCAGCAGCCAAGGCGGGGTAAACTATGGCTACACCTTC. The chain links TRBV4-2 to TRBJ1-2; D is unclear. The germline V and J ends were trimmed by 1 base and 2 bases, with 8 bases remaining between them. Germline CDR1 is LGHNA and CDR2 is YNFKEQ. The CDR3 has 14 residues.

V gene TRBV19 combines with J gene TRBJ1-5; D is perhaps TRBD1 (5 bases). The CDR3 loop spans 14 amino acids. V was shortened by 6 bases and J by 5 bases, with 14 bases between the two germline ends. Per the germline V gene, CDR1 is LNHDA and CDR2 is SQIVND (reference sequence). CDR3 coding DNA: TGTGCCAGTAGGCCCGACAGTAGTTATCAGCCCCAGCATTTT. Residues: CASRPDSSYQPQHF.

The chain employs TRBV19 and TRBJ1-2; TRBD1 matches at 12 bases. The germline CDR1 and CDR2 sequences are LNHDA and SQIVND (reference sequence). V dropped 6 bases and J dropped 0; count of bases not matched to a gene: 2. The CDR3 contains 15 residues. This chain's CDR3 is CASRGTGGSNYGYTF. CDR3 sequence (DNA): TGTGCCAGTAGGGGGACAGGGGGCTCTAACTATGGCTACACCTTC.

The gene calls are TRBV27 and TRBJ1-1; 7 bases line up with TRBD1. Germline V gene data show CDR1 as MNHEY and CDR2 as SMNVEV (reference sequence). V dropped 6 bases and J dropped 4; count of bases not matched to a gene: 17. The CDR3 has 17 residues. The CDR3 DNA reads TGTGCCAGCAGCCGACAGGGTTTGGCCCAAGGGGGCACTGAAGCTTTCTTT. This gives the protein CASSRQGLAQGGTEAFF.

This chain uses TRBV7-2 with TRBJ2-7; D unclear. V gave up 1 base and J gave up 7 bases, with 20 bases separating them. This CDR3 region has 16 residues. The V gene's germline CDR1 is SGHTA and CDR2 FQGNSA. CDR3 DNA sequence: TGTGCCAGCAGCTTAGTGGCAGCGAAAGGTCCCTGGGAGCAGTACTTC. Its protein is CASSLVAAKGPWEQYF.

In the case of this clone: Other DNA sequences within the sample encode an identical CDR3. V and J are TRBV7-9 and TRBJ1-3; 8 bases align to TRBD1. CDR1 SEHNR and CDR2 FQNEAQ come from the germline V gene (reference sequence). This CDR3 is built from 14 residues. J gave up 2 bases and V 3 bases, and 0 bases lay outside the gene matches. Here the CDR3 DNA reads TGTGCCAGCAGCTTGACAGGGGCTGGAAACACCATATATTTT. Protein product: CASSLTGAGNTIYF.